Sequencing of this T cell receptor beta chain was carried out in a study of cytomegalovirus exposure and HLA in healthy donors. With 60 Vbeta and 13 Jbeta primers, the PCR was carried out. Sequencing was performed with immunoSEQ multiplex PCR; in TCRdb, only in-frame clones are kept and a portion is missing. The top ten hold roughly 2.5% of the sample, which has more than 80,000 clones, 60% to 65% seen once. The length of the CDR3 is 13 residues. Trimming removed 10 bases from V and 5 bases from J, with 15 bases in between. In germline, CDR1 is ENHRY, CDR2 SYGVKD. The source material was PBMCs. The clonotype comes from a human donor in good health. The chain combines TRBV10-3 with TRBJ1-5; D is ambiguous. Here the CDR3 reads CASRHSGDQPQHF. As DNA, the CDR3 is TGTGCCAGCCGCCATAGCGGGGATCAGCCCCAGCATTTT.